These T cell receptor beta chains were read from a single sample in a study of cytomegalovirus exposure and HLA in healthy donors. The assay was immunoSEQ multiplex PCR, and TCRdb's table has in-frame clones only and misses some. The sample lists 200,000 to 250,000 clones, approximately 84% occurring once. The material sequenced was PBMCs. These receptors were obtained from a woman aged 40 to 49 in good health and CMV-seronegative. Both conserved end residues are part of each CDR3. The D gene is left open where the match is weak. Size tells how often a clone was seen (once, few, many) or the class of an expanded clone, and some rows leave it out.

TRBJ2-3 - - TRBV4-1 TGCGCCAGCAGCCCCGGACTGAAAGCCCCAGATACGCAGTATTTT CASSPGLKAPDTQYF
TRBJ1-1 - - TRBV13 TGTGCCAGCAGCTTAGTGACAACGAGGAACACTGAAGCTTTCTTT CASSLVTTRNTEAFF
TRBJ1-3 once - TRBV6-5 TGTGCCAGCAGTGACACCTGGGTTGGAAACACCATATATTTT CASSDTWVGNTIYF
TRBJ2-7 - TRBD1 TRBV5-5 TGTGCCAGCAGCGGACAGGGAGCCCACGAGCAGTACTTC CASSGQGAHEQYF
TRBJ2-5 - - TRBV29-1 TGCAGCGTTCCGACCGGGAGCCAAGAGACCCAGTACTTC CSVPTGSQETQYF
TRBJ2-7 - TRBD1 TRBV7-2 TGTGCCAGCAGCTTAGCGCCGGGACAGGGGGCGCAGACTGAGCAGTACTTC CASSLAPGQGAQTEQYF
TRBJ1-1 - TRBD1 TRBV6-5 TGTGCCAGCAGGCGACAGGGGAACACTGAAGCTTTCTTT CASRRQGNTEAFF
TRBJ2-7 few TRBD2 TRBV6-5 TGTGCCAGCAGTTCGCCCGGGACTAGCATCCACGAGCAGTACTTC CASSSPGTSIHEQYF
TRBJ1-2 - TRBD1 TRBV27 TGTGCCAGCAGTTTAGCAGGGGGCAATGGCTACACCTTC CASSLAGGNGYTF
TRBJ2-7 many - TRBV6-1 TGTGCCAGCAGAGGACTATGGTACGAGCAGTACTTC CASRGLWYEQYF
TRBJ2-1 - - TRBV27 TGTGCCAGCAGGACCTATCAGGGGAACTCCTACAATGAGCAGTTCTTC CASRTYQGNSYNEQFF
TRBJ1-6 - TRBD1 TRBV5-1 TGCGCCAGCAGCTTGGGCAGCCGGGACAGGGATTCACCCCTCCACTTT CASSLGSRDRDSPLHF
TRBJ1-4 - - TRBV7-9 TGTGCCAGCAGCCCCAGACCGACACGCGAAAGTGAAAAACTGTTTTTT CASSPRPTRESEKLFF
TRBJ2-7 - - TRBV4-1 TGCGCCAGCAGCCAAGATTTGGGCTATGGCTACGAGCAGTACTTC CASSQDLGYGYEQYF
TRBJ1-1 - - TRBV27 TGTGCCAGCAGTCCCATGGCCAAAAGTGGCACTGAAGCTTTCTTT CASSPMAKSGTEAFF
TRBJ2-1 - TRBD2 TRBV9 TGTGCCAGCAGCGTAGGTAGCGGGGGGTACAATGAGCAGTTCTTC CASSVGSGGYNEQFF
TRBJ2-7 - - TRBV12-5 TGTGCTAGTGGTTTTTCCGCATACGAGCAGTACTTC CASGFSAYEQYF
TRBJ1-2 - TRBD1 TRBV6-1 TGTGCCAGCAGTGAACTCGGACAGGGTGGCTATGGCTACACCTTC CASSELGQGGYGYTF
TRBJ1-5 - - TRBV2 TGTGCCAGCAGTGAACGAGGCCCCCAGCATTTT CASSERGPQHF
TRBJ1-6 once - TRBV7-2 TGTGCCAGCAGCTTATGGTACGGAGCTGATTCACCCCTCCACTTT CASSLWYGADSPLHF
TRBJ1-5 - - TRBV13 TGTGCCAGCAGCTCACGGGGAAGCAATCAGCCCCAGCATTTT CASSSRGSNQPQHF
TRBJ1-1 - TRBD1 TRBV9 TGTGCCAGCAGCGTTTCCTCCCTTGGAAGGGGGCACACTGAAGCTTTCTTT CASSVSSLGRGHTEAFF
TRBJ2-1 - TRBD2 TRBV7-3 TGTGCCAGCAGCTTGAGCGGGGGCTCCTACAATGAGCAGTTCTTC CASSLSGGSYNEQFF
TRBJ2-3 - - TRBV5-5 TGTGCCAGCAGCTTACAGGGAAGGGATACGCAGTATTTT CASSLQGRDTQYF
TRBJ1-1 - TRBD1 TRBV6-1 TGTGCCAGCAGTGAAGCTCCAGGGGGTTCTGAAGCTTTCTTT CASSEAPGGSEAFF
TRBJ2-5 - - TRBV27 TGTGCCAGCAGACACCCTCTGGCAGGTCAAGAGACCCAGTACTTC CASRHPLAGQETQYF
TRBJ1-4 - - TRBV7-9 TGTGCCAGCAGCTCCCCGCCGGGGACTTATGCAACTAATGAAAAACTGTTTTTT CASSSPPGTYATNEKLFF
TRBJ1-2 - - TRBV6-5 TGTGCCAGCAGTCCGGGGGGGGGTGGCTACACCTTC CASSPGGGGYTF
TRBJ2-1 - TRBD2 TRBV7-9 TGTGCCAGCAGCTTAGCGCTGGGACTAGGCAATGAGCAGTTCTTC CASSLALGLGNEQFF
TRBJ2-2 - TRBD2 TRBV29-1 TGCAGCGCCCAATCCCTAGCGGCGAACACCGGGGAGCTGTTTTTT CSAQSLAANTGELFF
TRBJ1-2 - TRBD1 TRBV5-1 TGCGCCAGCAGCCCCCCGGGACAGGGATTTGGCTACACCTTC CASSPPGQGFGYTF
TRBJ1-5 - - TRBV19 TGTGCCAGTAATTGGCAGGATTATAGCAATCAGCCCCAGCATTTT CASNWQDYSNQPQHF
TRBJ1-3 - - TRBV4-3 TGCGCCAGCAGTGACACAGGCCACTCTGGAAACACCATATATTTT CASSDTGHSGNTIYF
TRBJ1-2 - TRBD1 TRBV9 TGTGCCAGCAGCGTAGAGGGACAGGGGGTCTACACCTTC CASSVEGQGVYTF
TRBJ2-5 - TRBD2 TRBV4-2 TGTGCCAGCAGCCAAGATCTAGCGGGGGATGTCGGAGAGACCCAGTACTTC CASSQDLAGDVGETQYF
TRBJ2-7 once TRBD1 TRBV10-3 TGTGCCATCAGGACCGGGACAGCCTACGAGCAGTACTTC CAIRTGTAYEQYF
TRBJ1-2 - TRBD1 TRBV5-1 TGCGCCAGCAGCCTAAAGGGGACAGGGAGTGGCTACACCTTC CASSLKGTGSGYTF
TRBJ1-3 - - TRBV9 TGTGCCAGCAACCCCGGACACCTCGTCGGAAACACCATATATTTT CASNPGHLVGNTIYF
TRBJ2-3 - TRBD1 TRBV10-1 TGCGCCAGCCACCAGGGGGCAGGAACAGATACGCAGTATTTT CASHQGAGTDTQYF
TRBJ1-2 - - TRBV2 TGTGCCAGCAGTGGGGCCCATGGCTACACCTTC CASSGAHGYTF
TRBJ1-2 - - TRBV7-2 TGTGCCAGCAGCCCCGCCCGCGGTTTCTATGGCTACACCTTC CASSPARGFYGYTF
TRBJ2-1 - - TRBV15 TGTGCCACGTCTGCGGGTGGGGACTACAATGAGCAGTTCTTC CATSAGGDYNEQFF
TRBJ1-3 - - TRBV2 TGTGCCAGCAGGGACACCTCTGGAAACACCATATATTTT CASRDTSGNTIYF
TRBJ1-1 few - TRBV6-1 TGTGCCAGCAGCGACAGGTTCAATGAAGCTTTCTTT CASSDRFNEAFF
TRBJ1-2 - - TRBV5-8 TGTGCCAGCAGCTTGGGACAGCGCTATGGCTACACCTTC CASSLGQRYGYTF
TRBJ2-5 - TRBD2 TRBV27 TGTGCCAGCAGTTTAAGTGGCGGGGGGGCTAGGGAGACCCAGTACTTC CASSLSGGGARETQYF
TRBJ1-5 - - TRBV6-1 TGTGCCAGCAGATACGAAACAGGGAGCAATCAGCCCCAGCATTTT CASRYETGSNQPQHF
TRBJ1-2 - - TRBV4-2 TGTACCAGCAGCCAAGAGTCTACGACAGTTTCTAACTATGGCTACACCTTC CTSSQESTTVSNYGYTF
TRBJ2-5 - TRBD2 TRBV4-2 TGTGCCAGCAGCCAAGATCGGTTAAGCGGGGGATTTTATACCCAGTACTTC CASSQDRLSGGFYTQYF
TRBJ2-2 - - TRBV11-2 TGTGCCAGCAGCTTAATCTGGGGCACCAACACCGGGGAGCTGTTTTTT CASSLIWGTNTGELFF
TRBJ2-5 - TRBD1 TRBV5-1 TGCGCCAGCAGCTTGTTCGGGACAGCCCAAGAGACCCAGTACTTC CASSLFGTAQETQYF
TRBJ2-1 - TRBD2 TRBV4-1 TGCGCCAGCAGCCAAACTACTGACGGGGGGGCTGCCGAGCAGTTCTTC CASSQTTDGGAAEQFF
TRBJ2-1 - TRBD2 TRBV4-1 TGCGCCAGCAGCCAAGTTGAGGGAGGGGTCAATGAGCAGTTCTTC CASSQVEGGVNEQFF
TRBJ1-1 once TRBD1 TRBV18 TGTGCCAGCTCACCACAGGGGGCAAGTACTGAAGCTTTCTTT CASSPQGASTEAFF